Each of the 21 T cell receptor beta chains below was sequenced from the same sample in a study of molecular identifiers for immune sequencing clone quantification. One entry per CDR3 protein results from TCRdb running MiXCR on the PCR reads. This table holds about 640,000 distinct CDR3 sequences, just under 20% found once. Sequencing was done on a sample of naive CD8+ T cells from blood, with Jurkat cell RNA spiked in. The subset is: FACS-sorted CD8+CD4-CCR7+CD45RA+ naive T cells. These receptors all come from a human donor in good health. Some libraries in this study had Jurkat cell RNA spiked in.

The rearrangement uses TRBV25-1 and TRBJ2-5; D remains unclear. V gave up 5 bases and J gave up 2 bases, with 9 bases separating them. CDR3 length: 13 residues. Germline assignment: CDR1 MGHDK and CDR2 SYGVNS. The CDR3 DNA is TGTGCCAGCAGTTCATGGGGTCAAGAGACCCAGTACTTC. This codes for CASSSWGQETQYF.

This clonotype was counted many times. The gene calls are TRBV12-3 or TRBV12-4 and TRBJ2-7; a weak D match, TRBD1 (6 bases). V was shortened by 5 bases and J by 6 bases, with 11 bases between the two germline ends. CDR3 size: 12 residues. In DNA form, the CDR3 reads TGTGCCAGCAGTCGGGACACCCCCGAGCAGTACTTC. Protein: CASSRDTPEQYF.

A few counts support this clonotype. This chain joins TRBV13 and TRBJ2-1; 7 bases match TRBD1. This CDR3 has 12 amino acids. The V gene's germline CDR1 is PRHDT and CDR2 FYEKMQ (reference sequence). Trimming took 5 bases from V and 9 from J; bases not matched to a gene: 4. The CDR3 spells CASSPQGPEQFF. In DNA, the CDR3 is TGTGCCAGCAGCCCACAGGGGCCTGAGCAGTTCTTC.

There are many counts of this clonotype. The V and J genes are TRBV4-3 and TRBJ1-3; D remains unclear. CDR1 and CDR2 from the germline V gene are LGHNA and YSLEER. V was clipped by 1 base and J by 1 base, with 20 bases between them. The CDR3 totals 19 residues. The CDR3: CASSQGDGIYPLSGNTIYF. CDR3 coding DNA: TGCGCCAGCAGCCAAGGCGACGGGATCTACCCCCTTTCTGGAAACACCATATATTTT.

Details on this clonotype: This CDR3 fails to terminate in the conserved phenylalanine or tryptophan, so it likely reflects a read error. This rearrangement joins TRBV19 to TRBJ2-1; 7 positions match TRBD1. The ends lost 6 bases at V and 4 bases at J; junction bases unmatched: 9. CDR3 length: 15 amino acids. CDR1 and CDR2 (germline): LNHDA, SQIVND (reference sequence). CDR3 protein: CASSPWDSIYNEQFL. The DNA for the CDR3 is TGTGCCAGTAGCCCTTGGGACAGCATTTACAATGAGCAGTTCCTC.

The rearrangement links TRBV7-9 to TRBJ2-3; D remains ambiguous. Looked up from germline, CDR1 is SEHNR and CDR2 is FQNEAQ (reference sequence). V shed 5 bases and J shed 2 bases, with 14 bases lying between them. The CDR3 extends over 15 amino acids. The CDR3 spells CASSRQAKYTDTQYF. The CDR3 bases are TGTGCCAGCAGCCGGCAAGCGAAATACACAGATACGCAGTATTTT.

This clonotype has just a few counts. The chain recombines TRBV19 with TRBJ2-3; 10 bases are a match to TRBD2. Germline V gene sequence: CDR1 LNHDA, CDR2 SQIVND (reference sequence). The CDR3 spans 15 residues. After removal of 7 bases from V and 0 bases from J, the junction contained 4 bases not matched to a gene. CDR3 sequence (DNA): TGTGCCAGTACTCTGACTAGCGGGAGCACAGATACGCAGTATTTT. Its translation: CASTLTSGSTDTQYF.

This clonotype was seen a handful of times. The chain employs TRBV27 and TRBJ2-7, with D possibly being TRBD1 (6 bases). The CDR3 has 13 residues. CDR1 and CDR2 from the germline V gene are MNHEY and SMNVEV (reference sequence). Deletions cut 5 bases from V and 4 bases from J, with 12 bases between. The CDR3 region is CASSGVDSYEQYF. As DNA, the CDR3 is TGTGCCAGCAGTGGCGTGGACAGTTACGAGCAGTACTTC.

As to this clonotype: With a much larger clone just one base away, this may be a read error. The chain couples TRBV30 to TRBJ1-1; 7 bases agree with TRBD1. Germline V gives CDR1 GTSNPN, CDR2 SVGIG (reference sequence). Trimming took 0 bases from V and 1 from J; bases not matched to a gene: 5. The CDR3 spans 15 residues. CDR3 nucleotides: TGTGCCTGGAGTGTAAGGGGGCGGGGGAACACTGAAGCTTTCTTT. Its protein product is CAWSVRGRGNTEAFF. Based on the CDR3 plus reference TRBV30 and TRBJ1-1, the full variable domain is SQTIHQWPATLVQPVGSPLSLECTVEGTSNPNLYWYRQAAGRGLQLLFYSVGIGQISSEVPQNLSASRPQDRQFILSSKKLLLSDSGFYLCAWSVRGRGNTEAFFGQGTRLTVV.

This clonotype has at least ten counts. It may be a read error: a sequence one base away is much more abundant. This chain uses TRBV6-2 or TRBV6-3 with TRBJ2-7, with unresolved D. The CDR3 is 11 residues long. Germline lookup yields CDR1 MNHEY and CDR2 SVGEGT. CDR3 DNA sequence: TGTGCCAGCAGATACTCCTACGAGCAGTACTTC. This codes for CASRYSYEQYF.

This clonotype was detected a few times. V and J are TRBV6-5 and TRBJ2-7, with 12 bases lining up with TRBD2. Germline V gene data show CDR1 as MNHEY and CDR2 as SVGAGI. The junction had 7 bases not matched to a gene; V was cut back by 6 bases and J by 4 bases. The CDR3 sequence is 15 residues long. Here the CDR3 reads CASSPGLAGKYEQYF. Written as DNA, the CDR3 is TGTGCCAGCAGCCCCGGACTAGCGGGAAAATACGAGCAGTACTTC.

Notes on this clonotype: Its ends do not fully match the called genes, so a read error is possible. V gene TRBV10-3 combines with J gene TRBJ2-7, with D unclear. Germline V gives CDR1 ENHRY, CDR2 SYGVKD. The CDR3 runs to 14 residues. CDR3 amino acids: CAVSEEESSYEQYF. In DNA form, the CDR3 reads TGTGCCGTCAGTGAAGAAGAGAGCTCCTACGAGCAGTACTTC.

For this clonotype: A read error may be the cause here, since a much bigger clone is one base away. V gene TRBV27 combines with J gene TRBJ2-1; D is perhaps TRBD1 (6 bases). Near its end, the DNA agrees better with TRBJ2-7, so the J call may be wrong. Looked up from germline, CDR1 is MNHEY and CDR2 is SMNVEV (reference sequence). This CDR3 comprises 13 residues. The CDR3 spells CASSTRQDNEQYF. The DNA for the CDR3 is TGTGCCAGCAGTACTCGACAGGACAATGAGCAGTACTTC.

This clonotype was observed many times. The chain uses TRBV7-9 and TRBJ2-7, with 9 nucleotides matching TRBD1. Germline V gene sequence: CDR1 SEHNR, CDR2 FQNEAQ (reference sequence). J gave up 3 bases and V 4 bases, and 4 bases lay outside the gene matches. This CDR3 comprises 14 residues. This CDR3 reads CASSSRDRDYEQYF. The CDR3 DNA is TGTGCCAGCAGCTCAAGGGACAGGGACTACGAGCAGTACTTC. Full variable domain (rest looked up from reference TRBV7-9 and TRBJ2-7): DTGVSQNPRHKITKRGQNVTFRCDPISEHNRLYWYRQTLGQGPEFLTYFQNEAQLEKSRLLSDRFSAERPKGSFSTLEIQRTEQGDSAMYLCASSSRDRDYEQYFGPGTRLTVT.

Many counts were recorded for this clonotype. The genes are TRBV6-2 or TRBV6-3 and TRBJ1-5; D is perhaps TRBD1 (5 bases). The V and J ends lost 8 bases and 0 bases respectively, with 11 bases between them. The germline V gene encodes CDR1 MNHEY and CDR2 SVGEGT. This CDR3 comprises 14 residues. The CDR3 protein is CASGEDTSNQPQHF. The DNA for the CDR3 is TGTGCCAGCGGTGAGGACACTAGCAATCAGCCCCAGCATTTT.

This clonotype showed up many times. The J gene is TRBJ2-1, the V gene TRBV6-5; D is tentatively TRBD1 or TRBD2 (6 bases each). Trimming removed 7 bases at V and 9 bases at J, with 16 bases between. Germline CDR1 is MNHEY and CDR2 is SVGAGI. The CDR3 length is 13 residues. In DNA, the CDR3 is TGTGCCAGCAATAGGGGGGAATTGGGTGAGCAGTTCTTC. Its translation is CASNRGELGEQFF.

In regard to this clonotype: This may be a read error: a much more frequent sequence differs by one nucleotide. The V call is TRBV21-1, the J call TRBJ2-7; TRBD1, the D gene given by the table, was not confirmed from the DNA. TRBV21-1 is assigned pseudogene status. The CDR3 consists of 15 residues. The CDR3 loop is CASPPGPGHSYEQYF. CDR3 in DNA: TGTGCCAGTCCCCCAGGACCTGGACACTCCTACGAGCAGTACTTC.

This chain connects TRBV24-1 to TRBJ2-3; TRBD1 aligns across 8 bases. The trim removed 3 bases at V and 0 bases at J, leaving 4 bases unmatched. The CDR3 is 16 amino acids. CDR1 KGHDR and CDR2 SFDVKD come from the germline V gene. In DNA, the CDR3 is TGTGCCACCAGTGATCGGGACAGGCCTAGCACAGATACGCAGTATTTT. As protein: CATSDRDRPSTDTQYF.

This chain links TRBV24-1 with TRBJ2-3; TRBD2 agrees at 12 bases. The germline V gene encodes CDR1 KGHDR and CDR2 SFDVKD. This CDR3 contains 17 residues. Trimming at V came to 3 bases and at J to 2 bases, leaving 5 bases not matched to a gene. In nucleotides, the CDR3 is TGTGCCACCAGTGATCCCGGACTAGCGGGAACCACAGATACGCAGTATTTT. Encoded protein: CATSDPGLAGTTDTQYF.

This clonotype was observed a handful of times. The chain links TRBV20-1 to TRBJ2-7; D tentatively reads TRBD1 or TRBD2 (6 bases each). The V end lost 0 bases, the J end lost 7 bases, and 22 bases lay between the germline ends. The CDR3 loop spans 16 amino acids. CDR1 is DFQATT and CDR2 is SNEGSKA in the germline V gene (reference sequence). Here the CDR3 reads CSARDIERGAYVEQYF. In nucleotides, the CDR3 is TGCAGTGCTAGAGATATTGAGAGGGGGGCCTACGTGGAGCAGTACTTC.

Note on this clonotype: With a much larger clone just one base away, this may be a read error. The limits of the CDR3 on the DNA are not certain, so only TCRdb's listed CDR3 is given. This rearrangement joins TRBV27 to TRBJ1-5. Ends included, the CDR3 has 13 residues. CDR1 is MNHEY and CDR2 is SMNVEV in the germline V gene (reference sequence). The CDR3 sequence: CASSSSTGQPQHF.